The 3 T cell receptor beta chains in this list originate from one sample, sequenced in a study of CD8 T cells in ankylosing spondylitis. TCRdb redid the calling of the 5' RACE reads with MiXCR, one entry per CDR3 protein. This sample has about 250,000 distinct CDR3 sequences, with under 8.5% found just once. The sample consisted of blood, either unsorted or a sorted T cell fraction (not recorded which). All receptors come from a female donor with ankylosing spondylitis or in good health (not recorded which).

This clonotype was seen at least ten times. V and J are TRBV12-3 or TRBV12-4 and TRBJ2-7; D is possibly TRBD2 (5 bases). The CDR3 spans 14 residues. Trimming cost V 7 bases and J 3 bases, with 16 bases left between them. In DNA form, the CDR3 reads TGTGCCAGCAACACCGGGATAGGGAACTACGAGCAGTACTTC. This gives the protein CASNTGIGNYEQYF.

At least ten counts were recorded for this clonotype. The CDR3: CASSLAGSTDTQYF. Written as DNA, the CDR3 is TGTGCCAGCAGCTTAGCAGGCTCCACAGATACGCAGTATTTT. V gene TRBV7-6 combines with J gene TRBJ2-3; D remains ambiguous. V was trimmed by 0 bases and J by 2 bases, leaving 6 bases between them. Germline values: CDR1 SGHVS, CDR2 FNYEAQ. There are 14 residues in the CDR3. The entire variable domain, with the rest obtained from reference TRBV7-6 and TRBJ2-3, is as follows: GAGVSQSPRYKVTKRGQDVALRCDPISGHVSLYWYRQALGQGPEFLTYFNYEAQQDKSGLPNDRFSAERPEGSISTLTIQRTEQRDSAMYRCASSLAGSTDTQYFGPGTRLTVL.

As concerns this clonotype: With a much larger clone just one base away, this may be a read error. This chain links TRBV4-3 with TRBJ2-7, with TRBD1 as a possible D gene (5 bases). The CDR3 is made up of 14 amino acids. Trimming removed 4 bases from V and 2 bases from J, with 12 bases in between. Germline V gene lookup returns CDR1 LGHNA and CDR2 YSLEER. The CDR3 sequence: CASSRYQGAYEQYF. CDR3 sequence (DNA): TGCGCCAGCAGCCGTTACCAGGGCGCCTACGAGCAGTACTTC.